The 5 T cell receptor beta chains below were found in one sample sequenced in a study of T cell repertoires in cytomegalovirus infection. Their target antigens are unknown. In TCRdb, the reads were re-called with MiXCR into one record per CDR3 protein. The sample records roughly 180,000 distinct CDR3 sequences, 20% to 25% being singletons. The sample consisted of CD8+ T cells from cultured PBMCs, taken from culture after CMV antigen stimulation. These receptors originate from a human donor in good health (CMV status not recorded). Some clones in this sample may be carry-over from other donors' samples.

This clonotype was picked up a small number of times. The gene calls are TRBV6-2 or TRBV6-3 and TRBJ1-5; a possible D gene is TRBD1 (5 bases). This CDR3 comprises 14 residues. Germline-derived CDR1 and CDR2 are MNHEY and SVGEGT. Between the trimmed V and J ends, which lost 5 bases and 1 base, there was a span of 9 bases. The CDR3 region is CASSPGKSNQPQHF. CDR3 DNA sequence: TGTGCCAGCAGTCCAGGGAAGAGCAATCAGCCCCAGCATTTT.

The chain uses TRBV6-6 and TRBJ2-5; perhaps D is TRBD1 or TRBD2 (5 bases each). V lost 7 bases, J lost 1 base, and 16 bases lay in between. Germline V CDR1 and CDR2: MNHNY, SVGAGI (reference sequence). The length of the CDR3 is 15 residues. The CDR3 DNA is TGTGCCAGCACCTACCGAGGGGAGCGCCAAGAGACCCAGTACTTC. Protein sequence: CASTYRGERQETQYF.

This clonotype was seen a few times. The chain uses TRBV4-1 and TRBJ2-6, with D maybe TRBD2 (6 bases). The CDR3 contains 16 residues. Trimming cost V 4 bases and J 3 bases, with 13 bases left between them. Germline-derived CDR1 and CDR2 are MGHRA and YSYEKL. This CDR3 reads CASSLIPGVGANVLTF. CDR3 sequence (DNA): TGCGCCAGCAGCCTGATTCCGGGGGTTGGGGCCAACGTCCTGACTTTC.

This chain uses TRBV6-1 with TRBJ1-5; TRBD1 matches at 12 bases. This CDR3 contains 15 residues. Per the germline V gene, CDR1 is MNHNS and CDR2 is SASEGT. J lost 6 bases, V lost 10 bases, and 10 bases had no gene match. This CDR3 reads CATESGQGAVQPQHF. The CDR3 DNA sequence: TGTGCCACCGAGTCGGGACAGGGGGCGGTTCAGCCCCAGCATTTT.

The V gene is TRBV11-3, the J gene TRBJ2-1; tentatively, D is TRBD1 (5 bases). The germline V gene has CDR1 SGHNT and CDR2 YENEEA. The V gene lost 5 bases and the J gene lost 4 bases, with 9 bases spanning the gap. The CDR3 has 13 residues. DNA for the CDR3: TGTGCCAGCAGCGACAGAAATTACAATGAGCAGTTCTTC. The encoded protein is CASSDRNYNEQFF. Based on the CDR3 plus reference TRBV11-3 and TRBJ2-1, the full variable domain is EAGVVQSPRYKIIEKKQPVAFWCNPISGHNTLYWYLQNLGQGPELLIRYENEEAVDDSQLPKDRFSAERLKGVDSTLKIQPAELGDSAVYLCASSDRNYNEQFFGPGTRLTVL.